This T cell receptor (beta chain) was profiled in a study of hypomethylating agent response in myelodysplastic syndrome. Produced via immunoSEQ multiplex PCR; TCRdb's table is partial and in-frame only. The data hold more than 9,000 clones, with approximately 83% observed a single time. The sequencing here drew on bone marrow, taken before or after starting hypomethylating agent treatment for myelodysplastic syndrome (not recorded which). The sequence was collected from a human donor with myelodysplastic syndrome.

The CDR3 region is CASSFTGGGELFF. In nucleotides, the CDR3 is TGCGCCAGCAGCTTCACGGGGGGCGGGGAGCTGTTTTTT. The gene calls are TRBV5-1 and TRBJ2-2; 7 bases are shared with TRBD2. The CDR3 covers 13 residues. CDR1 is SGHRS and CDR2 is YFSETQ in the germline V gene. The ends lost 2 bases at V and 7 bases at J; junction bases unmatched: 2.